These T cell receptor beta chains were read from a single sample in a study of T cell responses to AZD1222 COVID-19 vaccine. Sequencing was performed with immunoSEQ multiplex PCR; in TCRdb, only in-frame clones are kept and a portion is missing. The data show approximately 100,000 clones, 90% seen once. This specimen was peripheral blood, taken 28 days after the second AZD1222 dose. These receptors all stem from an adult who received the AZD1222 COVID-19 vaccine. CDR3s leave out the opening cysteine and the closing phenylalanine or tryptophan.

CDR3 length: 15
V gene: TRBV7-6
CDR3 protein: ASSFDIAGGRDHEQY

CDR3 length: 12
V gene: TRBV6-5
CDR3 protein: ASRRTGIDQPQH

CDR3 length: 13
V gene: TRBV7-2
CDR3 protein: ASSLDFAGREGYT

CDR3 length: 12
V gene: TRBV6-6
CDR3 protein: ASSLTGEVYGYT

CDR3 length: 11
V gene: TRBV7-2
CDR3 protein: ASSPDRNYGYT

CDR3 length: 12
V gene: TRBV24-1
CDR3 protein: ATKEGAKNTEAF

CDR3 length: 14
V gene: TRBV7-6
CDR3 protein: ASSLEGALGAGELF

CDR3 length: 14
V gene: TRBV7-2
CDR3 protein: ASSLGTGTGVVGYT

CDR3 length: 13
V gene: TRBV15
CDR3 protein: ATSREGKTNEKLF

CDR3 length: 13
V gene: TRBV5-4
CDR3 protein: ASSSRGAVRYEQY

CDR3 length: 11
V gene: TRBV19
CDR3 protein: ASTPRGNEKLF

CDR3 length: 11
V gene: TRBV2
CDR3 protein: ASSVPGSETQY

CDR3 length: 11
V gene: TRBV28
CDR3 protein: ASSSSMNTEAF

CDR3 length: 13
V gene: TRBV27
CDR3 protein: ASSFGRGGTGELF

CDR3 length: 11
V gene: TRBV6-5
CDR3 protein: ASRGPLNTEAF

CDR3 length: 15
V gene: TRBV5-1
CDR3 protein: ASSLAGGPSGANVLT

CDR3 length: 9
V gene: TRBV12-3/TRBV12-4
CDR3 protein: ASSSTDTQY

CDR3 length: 12
V gene: TRBV24-1
CDR3 protein: ATSDPGTGNTIY

CDR3 length: 11
V gene: TRBV7-2
CDR3 protein: ASSRRTDYEQY

CDR3 length: 11
V gene: TRBV19
CDR3 protein: ASSPGGTGELF

CDR3 length: 15
V gene: TRBV3-1/TRBV3-2
CDR3 protein: ASSQDPGRSNTGELF

CDR3 length: 12
V gene: TRBV19
CDR3 protein: ASQPRDRVTEAF

CDR3 length: 12
V gene: TRBV30
CDR3 protein: AWIATGKNSPLH

CDR3 length: 14
V gene: TRBV7-9
CDR3 protein: ASSGTRGIANYGYT

CDR3 length: 13
V gene: TRBV4-1
CDR3 protein: ASSQEAKRGNEQF

CDR3 length: 13
V gene: TRBV11-2
CDR3 protein: ASSFRGAENSPLH

CDR3 length: 13
V gene: TRBV5-1
CDR3 protein: ASSPRGQVTDTQY

CDR3 length: 10
V gene: TRBV6-2/TRBV6-3
CDR3 protein: ASSYSLSRAF

CDR3 length: 13
V gene: TRBV18
CDR3 protein: ASSPDEVSGNTIY

CDR3 length: 13
V gene: TRBV7-2
CDR3 protein: ASSYGTGGRYEQY

CDR3 length: 11
V gene: TRBV7-2
CDR3 protein: ASSLTDNTEAF

CDR3 length: 16
V gene: TRBV2
CDR3 protein: ASSKGLAGGQSTDTQY

CDR3 length: 12
V gene: TRBV6-5
CDR3 protein: ASTTGIDYTEAF

CDR3 length: 13
V gene: TRBV5-1
CDR3 protein: ASSLVGGDTTEAF

CDR3 length: 14
V gene: TRBV4-2
CDR3 protein: ASSQGTSGGADTQY

CDR3 length: 13
V gene: TRBV9
CDR3 protein: ASSVGRGGTGELF

CDR3 length: 10
V gene: TRBV28
CDR3 protein: ASRSLNQPQH

CDR3 length: 12
V gene: TRBV7-9
CDR3 protein: ASSQDRATGELF

CDR3 length: 13
V gene: TRBV6-2/TRBV6-3
CDR3 protein: ASSRTNPQGAGQH

CDR3 length: 10
V gene: TRBV5-8
CDR3 protein: ASRRGLGGYT

CDR3 length: 12
V gene: TRBV6-5
CDR3 protein: ASNQDTPRTEAF